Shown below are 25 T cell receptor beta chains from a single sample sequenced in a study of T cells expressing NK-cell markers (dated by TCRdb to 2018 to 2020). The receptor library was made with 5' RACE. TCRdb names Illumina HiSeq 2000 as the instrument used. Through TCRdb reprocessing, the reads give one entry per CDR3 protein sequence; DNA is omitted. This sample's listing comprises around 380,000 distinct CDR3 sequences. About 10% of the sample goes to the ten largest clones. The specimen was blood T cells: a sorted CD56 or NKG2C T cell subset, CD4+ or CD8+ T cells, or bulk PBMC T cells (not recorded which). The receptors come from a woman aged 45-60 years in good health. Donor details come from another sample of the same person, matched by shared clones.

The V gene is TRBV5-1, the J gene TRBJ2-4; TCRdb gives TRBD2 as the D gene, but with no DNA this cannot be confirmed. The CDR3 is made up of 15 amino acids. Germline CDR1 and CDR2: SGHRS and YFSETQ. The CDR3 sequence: CASSLLAGAENIQYF.

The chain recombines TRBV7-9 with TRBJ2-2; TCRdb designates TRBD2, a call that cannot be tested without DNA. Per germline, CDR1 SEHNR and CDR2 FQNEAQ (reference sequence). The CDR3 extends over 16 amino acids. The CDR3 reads CASSATSGADTGELFF.

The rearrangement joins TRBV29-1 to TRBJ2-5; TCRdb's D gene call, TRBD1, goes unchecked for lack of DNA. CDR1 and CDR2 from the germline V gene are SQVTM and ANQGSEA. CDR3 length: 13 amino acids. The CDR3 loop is CSVSPRVGETQYF.

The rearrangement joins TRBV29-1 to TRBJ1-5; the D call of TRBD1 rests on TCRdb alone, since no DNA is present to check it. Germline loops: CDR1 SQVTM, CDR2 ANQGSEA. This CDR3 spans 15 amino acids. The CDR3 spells CSVSQGVGSNQPQHF.

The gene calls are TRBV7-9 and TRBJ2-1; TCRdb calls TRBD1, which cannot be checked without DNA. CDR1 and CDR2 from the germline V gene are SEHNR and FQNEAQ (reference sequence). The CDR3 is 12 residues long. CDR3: CASSLGQTEQFF.

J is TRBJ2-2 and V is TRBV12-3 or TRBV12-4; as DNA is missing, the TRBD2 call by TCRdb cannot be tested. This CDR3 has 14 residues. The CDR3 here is CASSGLASTGELFF.

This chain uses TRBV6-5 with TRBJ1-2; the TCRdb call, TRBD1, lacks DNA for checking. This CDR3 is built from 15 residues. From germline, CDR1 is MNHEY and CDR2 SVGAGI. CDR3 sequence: CASSYLKDPPGGYTF.

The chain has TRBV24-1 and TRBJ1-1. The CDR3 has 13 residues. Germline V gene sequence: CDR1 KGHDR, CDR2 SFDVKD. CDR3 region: CATSDLGSGEAFF.

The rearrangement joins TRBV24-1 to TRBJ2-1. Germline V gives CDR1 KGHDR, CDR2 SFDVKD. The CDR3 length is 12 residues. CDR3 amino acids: CATSVVGYEQFF.

The CDR3 here is CASSQGRATNEKLFF. This chain joins TRBV5-1 and TRBJ1-4; the D call of TRBD1 rests on TCRdb alone, since no DNA is present to check it. This CDR3 is 15 amino acids long. Germline values: CDR1 SGHRS, CDR2 YFSETQ.

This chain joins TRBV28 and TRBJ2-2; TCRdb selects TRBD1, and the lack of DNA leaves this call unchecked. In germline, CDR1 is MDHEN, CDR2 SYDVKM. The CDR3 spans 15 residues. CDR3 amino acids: CASRYRGRSTGELFF.

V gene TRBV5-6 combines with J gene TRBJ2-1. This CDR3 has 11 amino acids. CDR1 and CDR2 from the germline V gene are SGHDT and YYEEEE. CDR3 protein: CASSGNNEQFF.

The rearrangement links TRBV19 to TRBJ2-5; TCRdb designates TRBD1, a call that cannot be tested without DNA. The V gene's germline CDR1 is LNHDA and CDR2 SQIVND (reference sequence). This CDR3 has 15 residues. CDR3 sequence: CASSIGGRWGETQYF. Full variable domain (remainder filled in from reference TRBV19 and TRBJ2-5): DGGITQSPKYLFRKEGQNVTLSCEQNLNHDAMYWYRQDPGQGLRLIYYSQIVNDFQKGDIAEGYSVSREKKESFPLTVTSAQKNPTAFYLCASSIGGRWGETQYFGPGTRLLVL.

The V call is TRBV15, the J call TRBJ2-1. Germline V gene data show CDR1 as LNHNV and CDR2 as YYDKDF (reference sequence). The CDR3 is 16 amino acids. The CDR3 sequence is CATRGSAGAPYNEQFF. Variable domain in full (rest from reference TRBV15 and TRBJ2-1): DAMVIQNPRYQVTQFGKPVTLSCSQTLNHNVMYWYQQKSSQAPKLLFHYYDKDFNNEADTPDNFQSRRPNTSFCFLDIRSPGLGDTAMYLCATRGSAGAPYNEQFFGPGTRLTVL.

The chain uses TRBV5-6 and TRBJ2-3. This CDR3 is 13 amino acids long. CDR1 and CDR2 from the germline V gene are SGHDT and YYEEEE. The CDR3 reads CASSLAETDTQYF.

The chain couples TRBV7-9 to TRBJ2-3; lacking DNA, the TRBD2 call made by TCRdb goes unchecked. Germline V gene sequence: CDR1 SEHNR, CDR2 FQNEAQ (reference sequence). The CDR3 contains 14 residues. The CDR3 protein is CASSPAIAEDTQYF.

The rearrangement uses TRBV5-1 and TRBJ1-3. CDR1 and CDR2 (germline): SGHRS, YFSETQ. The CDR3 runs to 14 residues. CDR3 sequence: CASSLAGTGNTIYF. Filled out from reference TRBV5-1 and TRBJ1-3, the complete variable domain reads KAGVTQTPRYLIKTRGQQVTLSCSPISGHRSVSWYQQTPGQGLQFLFEYFSETQRNKGNFPGRFSGRQFSNSRSEMNVSTLELGDSALYLCASSLAGTGNTIYFGEGSWLTVV.

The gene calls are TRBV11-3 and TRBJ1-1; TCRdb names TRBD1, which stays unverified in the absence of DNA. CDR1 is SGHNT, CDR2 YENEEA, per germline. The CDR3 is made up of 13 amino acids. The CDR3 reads CASSLGARDVAFF.

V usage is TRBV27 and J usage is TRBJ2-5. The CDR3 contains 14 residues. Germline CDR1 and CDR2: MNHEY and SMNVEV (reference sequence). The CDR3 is CASSLRLGSGTQYF.

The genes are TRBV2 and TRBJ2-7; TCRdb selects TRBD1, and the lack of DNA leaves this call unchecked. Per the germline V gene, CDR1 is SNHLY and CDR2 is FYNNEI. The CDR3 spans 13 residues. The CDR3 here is CASKRGGIYEQYF.

CDR3 protein: CASSQAKRDEQFF. This chain links TRBV4-2 with TRBJ2-1. Germline V lookup: CDR1 LGHNA, CDR2 YNFKEQ. The CDR3 consists of 13 residues.

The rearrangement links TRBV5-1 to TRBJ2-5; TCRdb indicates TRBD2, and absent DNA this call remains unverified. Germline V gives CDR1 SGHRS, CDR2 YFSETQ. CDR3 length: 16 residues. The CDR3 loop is CASSWGLASLKETQYF. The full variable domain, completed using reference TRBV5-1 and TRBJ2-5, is KAGVTQTPRYLIKTRGQQVTLSCSPISGHRSVSWYQQTPGQGLQFLFEYFSETQRNKGNFPGRFSGRQFSNSRSEMNVSTLELGDSALYLCASSWGLASLKETQYFGPGTRLLVL.

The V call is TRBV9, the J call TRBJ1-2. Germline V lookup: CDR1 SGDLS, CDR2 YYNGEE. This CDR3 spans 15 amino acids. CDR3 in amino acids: CASSVGYRGGYGYTF. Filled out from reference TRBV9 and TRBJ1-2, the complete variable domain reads DSGVTQTPKHLITATGQRVTLRCSPRSGDLSVYWYQQSLDQGLQFLIQYYNGEERAKGNILERFSAQQFPDLHSELNLSSLELGDSALYFCASSVGYRGGYGYTFGSGTRLTVV.

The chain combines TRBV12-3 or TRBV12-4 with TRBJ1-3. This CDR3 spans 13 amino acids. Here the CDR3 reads CASTWTSGNTIYF.

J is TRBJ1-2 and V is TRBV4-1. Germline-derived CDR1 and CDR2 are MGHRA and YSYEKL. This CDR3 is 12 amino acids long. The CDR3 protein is CASSQDLGGYTF.